The rows below give T cell receptor beta chains drawn from one sample of a study of vaccination and CD4 T cells after COVID-19. The antigens these receptors bind are not known. TCRdb independently ran MiXCR on the PCR reads; one entry per CDR3 protein. Here the sample spans some 3,500 distinct CDR3 sequences, more than 35% being singletons. The sample was CD4+ T cells from blood, cultured in vitro. The receptors originated from a human donor who had recovered from COVID-19. The CDR3 runs from the conserved cysteine through the conserved F or W. D genes are given only for firm matches. Size is stated for part of the rows, as once, few or many counts, or as a class when the clone is expanded.

j_gene: TRBJ1-1
abundance: NA
v_gene: TRBV5-1
d_gene: TRBD1
CDR3aa: CASSLGQGATEAFF
CDR3nt: TGCGCCAGCAGCTTAGGACAGGGGGCGACTGAAGCTTTCTTT

j_gene: TRBJ2-7
abundance: NA
v_gene: TRBV12-3/TRBV12-4
d_gene: NA
CDR3aa: CASGRRSSYEQYF
CDR3nt: TGTGCCAGCGGAAGGCGGAGCTCCTACGAGCAGTACTTC

j_gene: TRBJ2-5
abundance: NA
v_gene: TRBV20-1
d_gene: TRBD2
CDR3aa: CSARARLAGVQETQYF
CDR3nt: TGCAGTGCTAGAGCCCGACTAGCGGGGGTACAAGAGACCCAGTACTTC

j_gene: TRBJ1-5
abundance: NA
v_gene: TRBV20-1
d_gene: TRBD1
CDR3aa: CSAIRTGSNQPQHF
CDR3nt: TGCAGTGCCATTCGGACAGGTAGCAATCAGCCCCAGCATTTT

j_gene: TRBJ1-2
abundance: NA
v_gene: TRBV4-3
d_gene: TRBD1
CDR3aa: CASSIKDRVRYGYTF
CDR3nt: TGCGCCAGCAGCATAAAGGACAGGGTGCGCTATGGCTACACCTTC

j_gene: TRBJ2-5
abundance: NA
v_gene: TRBV7-6
d_gene: TRBD2
CDR3aa: CASSQGGSGSYQETQYF
CDR3nt: TGTGCCAGCAGCCAAGGCGGTAGCGGGAGTTATCAAGAGACCCAGTACTTC

j_gene: TRBJ1-1
abundance: NA
v_gene: TRBV7-2
d_gene: NA
CDR3aa: CASSYTNTEAFF
CDR3nt: TGTGCCAGCAGCTACACGAACACTGAAGCTTTCTTT

j_gene: TRBJ1-5
abundance: few
v_gene: TRBV10-3
d_gene: NA
CDR3aa: CAISEGDQPQHF
CDR3nt: TGTGCCATCAGTGAAGGGGATCAGCCCCAGCATTTT

j_gene: TRBJ1-2
abundance: NA
v_gene: TRBV2
d_gene: NA
CDR3aa: CASSSQPFGYGYTF
CDR3nt: TGTGCCAGCAGTTCCCAGCCTTTTGGCTATGGCTACACCTTC

j_gene: TRBJ1-5
abundance: few
v_gene: TRBV6-2/TRBV6-3
d_gene: NA
CDR3aa: CASSSRGRDQPQHF
CDR3nt: TGTGCCAGCAGTTCCCGAGGGAGGGATCAGCCCCAGCATTTT

j_gene: TRBJ1-3
abundance: NA
v_gene: TRBV20-1
d_gene: NA
CDR3aa: CSANDREAGNTIYF
CDR3nt: TGCAGTGCTAACGATCGAGAGGCTGGAAACACCATATATTTT

j_gene: TRBJ1-1
abundance: few
v_gene: TRBV7-9
d_gene: NA
CDR3aa: CASSSQANTEAFF
CDR3nt: TGTGCCAGCAGCAGCCAGGCCAACACTGAAGCTTTCTTT

j_gene: TRBJ2-1
abundance: NA
v_gene: TRBV6-2/TRBV6-3
d_gene: TRBD2
CDR3aa: CASNLRAGGPHEQFF
CDR3nt: TGTGCCAGCAACCTCCGAGCGGGAGGGCCTCATGAGCAGTTCTTC

j_gene: TRBJ2-3
abundance: NA
v_gene: TRBV7-9
d_gene: NA
CDR3aa: CASSPMGGNTDTQYF
CDR3nt: TGTGCCAGCAGCCCGATGGGGGGCAACACAGATACGCAGTATTTT

j_gene: TRBJ1-3
abundance: NA
v_gene: TRBV6-2/TRBV6-3
d_gene: NA
CDR3aa: CASSYLRPLGGNTIYF
CDR3nt: TGTGCCAGCAGTTACCTGCGGCCTTTGGGAGGAAACACCATATATTTT

j_gene: TRBJ1-1
abundance: NA
v_gene: TRBV21-1
d_gene: NA
CDR3aa: CASSKLEVVGSVKNTEAFF
CDR3nt: TGTGCCAGCAGCAAACTTGAGGTAGTCGGGTCCGTAAAGAACACTGAAGCTTTCTTT

j_gene: TRBJ2-1
abundance: NA
v_gene: TRBV7-2
d_gene: TRBD1
CDR3aa: CASSWKDGQGVHYQFF
CDR3nt: TGTGCCAGCAGCTGGAAAGACGGACAGGGCGTCCACTACCAGTTCTTC

j_gene: TRBJ2-7
abundance: once
v_gene: TRBV12-5
d_gene: NA
CDR3aa: CASGLGSQRQYF
CDR3nt: TGTGCTAGTGGTTTGGGCTCCCAGAGGCAGTACTTC

j_gene: TRBJ1-1
abundance: NA
v_gene: TRBV7-9
d_gene: NA
CDR3aa: CASRAGQANTEAFF
CDR3nt: TGTGCCAGCAGAGCAGGACAAGCGAACACTGAAGCTTTCTTT

j_gene: TRBJ1-2
abundance: NA
v_gene: TRBV6-1
d_gene: NA
CDR3aa: CASRTGIYGYTF
CDR3nt: TGTGCCAGCAGGACGGGCATCTATGGCTACACCTTC

j_gene: TRBJ2-2
abundance: NA
v_gene: TRBV15
d_gene: NA
CDR3aa: CATSRERRGLYTGELFF
CDR3nt: TGTGCCACCAGCAGAGAGCGTCGGGGGTTGTACACCGGGGAGCTGTTTTTT

j_gene: TRBJ1-3
abundance: NA
v_gene: TRBV7-8
d_gene: NA
CDR3aa: CASSFYQGISGNTIYF
CDR3nt: TGTGCCAGCAGCTTCTATCAGGGCATCTCTGGAAACACCATATATTTT

j_gene: TRBJ2-2
abundance: NA
v_gene: TRBV19
d_gene: NA
CDR3aa: CASSRRADSNTGELFF
CDR3nt: TGTGCCAGTAGTAGGCGGGCAGACTCGAACACCGGGGAGCTGTTTTTT

j_gene: TRBJ2-5
abundance: NA
v_gene: TRBV20-1
d_gene: NA
CDR3aa: CSASQASSGETQYF
CDR3nt: TGCAGTGCTAGTCAGGCCTCATCGGGGGAGACCCAGTACTTC

j_gene: TRBJ2-5
abundance: NA
v_gene: TRBV20-1
d_gene: NA
CDR3aa: CSARALRVETQYF
CDR3nt: TGCAGTGCTAGAGCGCTTAGGGTAGAGACCCAGTACTTC

j_gene: TRBJ2-3
abundance: NA
v_gene: TRBV5-1
d_gene: TRBD1
CDR3aa: CASSLGQGPFTDTQYF
CDR3nt: TGCGCCAGCAGCTTGGGACAGGGGCCATTCACAGATACGCAGTATTTT

j_gene: TRBJ2-7
abundance: NA
v_gene: TRBV5-1
d_gene: NA
CDR3aa: CASSLGAGDLSYEQYF
CDR3nt: TGCGCCAGCAGCTTGGGAGCCGGGGACCTCTCCTACGAGCAGTACTTC

j_gene: TRBJ2-5
abundance: NA
v_gene: TRBV7-2
d_gene: TRBD2
CDR3aa: CVSSLQAGGSETQYF
CDR3nt: TGTGTCAGCAGCTTACAAGCGGGGGGGTCTGAGACCCAGTACTTC

j_gene: TRBJ1-6
abundance: medium-sized
v_gene: TRBV6-1
d_gene: TRBD1
CDR3aa: CASSRGQGESPLHF
CDR3nt: TGTGCCAGCAGCAGGGGACAGGGGGAGTCACCCCTCCACTTT

j_gene: TRBJ2-4
abundance: NA
v_gene: TRBV28
d_gene: NA
CDR3aa: CASTGGAKNIQYF
CDR3nt: TGTGCCAGCACTGGGGGGGCCAAAAACATTCAGTACTTC

j_gene: TRBJ1-6
abundance: few
v_gene: TRBV6-5
d_gene: TRBD1
CDR3aa: CASSYRAGGSNSPLHF
CDR3nt: TGTGCCAGCAGTTACAGGGCAGGGGGCTCTAATTCACCCCTCCACTTT

j_gene: TRBJ2-3
abundance: NA
v_gene: TRBV6-4
d_gene: NA
CDR3aa: CASSATTFSDTQYF
CDR3nt: TGTGCCAGCAGTGCTACGACTTTTTCGGATACGCAGTATTTT

j_gene: TRBJ1-2
abundance: NA
v_gene: TRBV18
d_gene: NA
CDR3aa: CASSPARVGLGGYTF
CDR3nt: TGTGCCAGCTCACCCGCCAGGGTAGGGTTGGGCGGCTACACCTTC

j_gene: TRBJ2-7
abundance: few
v_gene: TRBV7-2
d_gene: NA
CDR3aa: CASSLAAGNYEQYF
CDR3nt: TGTGCCAGCAGCTTAGCTGCAGGGAACTACGAGCAGTACTTC

j_gene: TRBJ1-6
abundance: NA
v_gene: TRBV5-4
d_gene: NA
CDR3aa: CASSLHPPGSPLHF
CDR3nt: TGTGCCAGCAGCTTGCACCCCCCCGGTTCACCCCTCCACTTT

j_gene: TRBJ2-1
abundance: NA
v_gene: TRBV24-1
d_gene: TRBD2
CDR3aa: CATGTSGSYNEQFF
CDR3nt: TGTGCCACCGGGACTAGCGGGAGCTACAATGAGCAGTTCTTC

j_gene: TRBJ2-1
abundance: NA
v_gene: TRBV27
d_gene: TRBD2
CDR3aa: CASRSLGRAPEQFF
CDR3nt: TGTGCCAGCAGATCCTTAGGGAGGGCCCCTGAGCAGTTCTTC

j_gene: TRBJ1-5
abundance: NA
v_gene: TRBV20-1
d_gene: NA
CDR3aa: CSAQKGSNQPQHF
CDR3nt: TGCAGTGCACAGAAGGGTAGCAATCAGCCCCAGCATTTT

j_gene: TRBJ2-2
abundance: NA
v_gene: TRBV6-2/TRBV6-3
d_gene: NA
CDR3aa: CASSYWLGTGELFF
CDR3nt: TGTGCCAGCAGTTACTGGCTGGGCACCGGGGAGCTGTTTTTT

j_gene: TRBJ2-7
abundance: once
v_gene: TRBV30
d_gene: NA
CDR3aa: CAWSFGVADEQYF
CDR3nt: TGTGCCTGGAGTTTTGGGGTAGCGGACGAGCAGTACTTC

j_gene: TRBJ1-1
abundance: few
v_gene: TRBV7-8
d_gene: NA
CDR3aa: CASSLVYQTAPNTEAFF
CDR3nt: TGTGCCAGCAGCTTAGTGTATCAAACAGCCCCGAACACTGAAGCTTTCTTT

j_gene: TRBJ1-3
abundance: few
v_gene: TRBV7-6
d_gene: NA
CDR3aa: CASSLSVAGNTIYF
CDR3nt: TGTGCCAGCAGCTTATCGGTAGCCGGAAACACCATATATTTT

j_gene: TRBJ1-1
abundance: NA
v_gene: TRBV15
d_gene: NA
CDR3aa: CATSRDLGLGANTEAFF
CDR3nt: TGTGCCACCAGCAGAGATCTGGGGCTGGGAGCGAACACTGAAGCTTTCTTT

j_gene: TRBJ2-7
abundance: NA
v_gene: TRBV5-1
d_gene: TRBD2
CDR3aa: CASSEGLAASYEQYF
CDR3nt: TGCGCCAGCAGCGAGGGACTAGCGGCGTCCTACGAGCAGTACTTC

j_gene: TRBJ1-1
abundance: NA
v_gene: TRBV6-1
d_gene: TRBD1
CDR3aa: CASRQQGAGTEAFF
CDR3nt: TGTGCCAGCAGGCAACAGGGGGCGGGGACTGAAGCTTTCTTT

j_gene: TRBJ2-5
abundance: few
v_gene: TRBV7-7
d_gene: NA
CDR3aa: CASSPGTHQETQYF
CDR3nt: TGTGCTAGCAGCCCTGGGACACACCAAGAGACCCAGTACTTC

j_gene: TRBJ1-6
abundance: NA
v_gene: TRBV5-5
d_gene: NA
CDR3aa: CASRPPEFYSPLHF
CDR3nt: TGTGCCAGCCGTCCCCCGGAATTCTATTCACCCCTCCACTTT